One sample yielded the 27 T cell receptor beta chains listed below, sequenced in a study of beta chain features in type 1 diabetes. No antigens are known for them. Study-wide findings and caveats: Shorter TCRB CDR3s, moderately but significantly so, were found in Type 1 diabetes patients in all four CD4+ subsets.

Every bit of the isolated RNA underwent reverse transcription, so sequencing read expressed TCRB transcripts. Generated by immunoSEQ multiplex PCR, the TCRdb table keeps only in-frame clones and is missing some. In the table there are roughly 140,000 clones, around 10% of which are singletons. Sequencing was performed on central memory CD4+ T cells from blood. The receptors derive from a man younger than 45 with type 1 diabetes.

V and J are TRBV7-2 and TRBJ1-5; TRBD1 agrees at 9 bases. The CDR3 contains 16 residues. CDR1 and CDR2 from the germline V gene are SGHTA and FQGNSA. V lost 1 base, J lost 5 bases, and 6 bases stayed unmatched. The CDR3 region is CASSLDPGQGDQPQHF. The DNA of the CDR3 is TGTGCCAGCAGCTTAGACCCGGGACAGGGAGATCAGCCCCAGCATTTT.

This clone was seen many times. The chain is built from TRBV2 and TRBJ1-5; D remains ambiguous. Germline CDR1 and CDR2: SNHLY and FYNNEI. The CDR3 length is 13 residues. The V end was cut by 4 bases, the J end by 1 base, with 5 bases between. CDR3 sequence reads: CASSGGSNQPQHF. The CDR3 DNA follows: TGTGCCAGCAGTGGAGGGAGCAATCAGCCCCAGCATTTT.

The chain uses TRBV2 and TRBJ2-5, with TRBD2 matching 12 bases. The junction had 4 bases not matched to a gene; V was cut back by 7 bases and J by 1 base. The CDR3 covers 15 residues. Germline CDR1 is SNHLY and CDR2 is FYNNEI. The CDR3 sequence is CASTRTSGVQETQYF. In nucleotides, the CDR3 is TGTGCCAGCACTAGGACTAGCGGGGTCCAAGAGACCCAGTACTTC.

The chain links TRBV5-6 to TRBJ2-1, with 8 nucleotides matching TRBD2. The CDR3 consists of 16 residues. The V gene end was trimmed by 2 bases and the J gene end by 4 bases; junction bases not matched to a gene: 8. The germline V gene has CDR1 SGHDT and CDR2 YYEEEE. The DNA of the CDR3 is TGTGCCAGCAGCTTTACTATACTAGCGGATTACAATGAGCAGTTCTTC. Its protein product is CASSFTILADYNEQFF. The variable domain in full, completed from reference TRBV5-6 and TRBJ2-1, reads DAGVTQSPTHLIKTRGQQVTLRCSPKSGHDTVSWYQQALGQGPQFIFQYYEEEERQRGNFPDRFSGHQFPNYSSELNVNALLLGDSALYLCASSFTILADYNEQFFGPGTRLTVL.

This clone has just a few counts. CDR3 protein: CASSPTGLQETQYF. In nucleotides, the CDR3 is TGTGCCAGCAGCCCGACAGGGCTCCAAGAGACCCAGTACTTC. This chain joins TRBV11-2 and TRBJ2-5; 7 nucleotides line up with TRBD1. The junction had 4 bases not matched to a gene; V was cut back by 5 bases and J by 1 base. The CDR3 consists of 14 residues. CDR1 and CDR2 from the germline V gene are SGHAT and FQNNGV.

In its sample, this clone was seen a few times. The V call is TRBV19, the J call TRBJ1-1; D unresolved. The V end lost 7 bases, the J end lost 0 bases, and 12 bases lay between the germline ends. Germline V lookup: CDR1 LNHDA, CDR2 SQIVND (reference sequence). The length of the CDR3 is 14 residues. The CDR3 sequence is CASIPDGVNTEAFF. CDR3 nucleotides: TGTGCCAGTATCCCGGACGGGGTGAACACTGAAGCTTTCTTT.

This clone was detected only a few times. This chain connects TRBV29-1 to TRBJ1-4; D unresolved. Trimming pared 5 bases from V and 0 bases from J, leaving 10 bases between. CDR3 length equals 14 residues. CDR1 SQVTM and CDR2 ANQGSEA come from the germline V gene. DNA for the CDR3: TGCAGCGTTACGGAGCCTTCAACTAATGAAAAACTGTTTTTT. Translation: CSVTEPSTNEKLFF.

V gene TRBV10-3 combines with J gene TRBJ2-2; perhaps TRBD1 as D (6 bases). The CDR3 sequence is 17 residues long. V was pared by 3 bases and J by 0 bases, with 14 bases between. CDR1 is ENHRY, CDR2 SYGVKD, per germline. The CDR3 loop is CAISDRGRVANTGELFF. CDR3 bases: TGTGCCATCAGTGACAGGGGAAGGGTCGCGAACACCGGGGAGCTGTTTTTT.

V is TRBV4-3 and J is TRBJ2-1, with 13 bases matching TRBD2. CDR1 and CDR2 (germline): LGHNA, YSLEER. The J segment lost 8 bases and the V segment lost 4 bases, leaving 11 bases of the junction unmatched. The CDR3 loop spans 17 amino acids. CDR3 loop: CASSRQGLAGPLDEQFF. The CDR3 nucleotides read TGCGCCAGCAGCCGCCAGGGACTAGCGGGGCCACTGGATGAGCAGTTCTTC.

The chain's CDR3 is CASSQVPLAGDEQFF. CDR3 in DNA: TGCGCCAGCAGCCAAGTCCCATTAGCGGGAGATGAGCAGTTCTTC. V gene TRBV4-3 combines with J gene TRBJ2-1; 9 bases agree with TRBD2. Germline V CDR1 and CDR2: LGHNA, YSLEER. Germline trimming cut 1 base from V and 8 bases from J; bases unmatched to any gene: 6. The CDR3 length is 15 residues.

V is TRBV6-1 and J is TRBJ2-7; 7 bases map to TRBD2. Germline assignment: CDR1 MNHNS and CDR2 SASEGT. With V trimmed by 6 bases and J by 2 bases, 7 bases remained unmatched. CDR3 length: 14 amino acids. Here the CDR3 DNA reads TGTGCCAGCAGCGCGGCCCGGGGGGCCTACGAGCAGTACTTC. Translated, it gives CASSAARGAYEQYF.

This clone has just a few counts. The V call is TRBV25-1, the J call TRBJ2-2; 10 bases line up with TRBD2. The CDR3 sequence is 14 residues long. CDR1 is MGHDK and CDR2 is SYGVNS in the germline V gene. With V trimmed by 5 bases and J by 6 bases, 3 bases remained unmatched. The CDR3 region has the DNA TGTGCCAGCAGTTCCCTAGCGGGAGCCGGGGAGCTGTTTTTT. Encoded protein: CASSSLAGAGELFF.

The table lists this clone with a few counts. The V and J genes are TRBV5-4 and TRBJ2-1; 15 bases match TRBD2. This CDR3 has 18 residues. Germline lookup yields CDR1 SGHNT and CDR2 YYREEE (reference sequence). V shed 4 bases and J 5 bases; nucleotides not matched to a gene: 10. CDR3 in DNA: TGTGCCAGCAGCCTTGGGACTAGCGGGAGGCCAGCCGACAATGAGCAGTTCTTC. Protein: CASSLGTSGRPADNEQFF.

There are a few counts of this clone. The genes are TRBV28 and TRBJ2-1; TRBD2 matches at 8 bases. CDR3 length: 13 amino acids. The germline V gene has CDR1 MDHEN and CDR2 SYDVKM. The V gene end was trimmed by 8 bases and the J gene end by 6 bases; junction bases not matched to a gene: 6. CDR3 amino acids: CASAPGGFNEQFF. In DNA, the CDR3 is TGTGCCAGCGCGCCGGGGGGGTTCAATGAGCAGTTCTTC.

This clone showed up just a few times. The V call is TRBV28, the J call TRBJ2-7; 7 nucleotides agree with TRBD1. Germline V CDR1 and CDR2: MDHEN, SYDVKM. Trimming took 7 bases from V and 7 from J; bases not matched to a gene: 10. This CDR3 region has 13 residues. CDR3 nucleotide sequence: TGTGCCAGCATCCAACCGACAGGGAAGGAGCAGTACTTC. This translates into CASIQPTGKEQYF.

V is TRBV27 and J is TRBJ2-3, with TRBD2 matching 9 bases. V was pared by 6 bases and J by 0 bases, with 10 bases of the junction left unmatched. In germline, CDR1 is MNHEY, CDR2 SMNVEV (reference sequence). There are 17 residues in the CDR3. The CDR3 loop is CASRSASGIPSTDTQYF. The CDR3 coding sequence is TGTGCCAGCAGATCCGCTAGCGGGATACCTAGCACAGATACGCAGTATTTT.

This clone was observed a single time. CDR3 amino acids: CASRMDFYNEQFF. The CDR3 nucleotides are TGTGCCAGCAGGATGGACTTTTACAATGAGCAGTTCTTC. The genes are TRBV6-5 and TRBJ2-1; D is perhaps TRBD2 (5 bases). The CDR3 is made up of 13 amino acids. Trimming stripped 6 bases from V and 4 bases from J, with 10 bases between. The germline CDR1 and CDR2 sequences are MNHEY and SVGAGI.

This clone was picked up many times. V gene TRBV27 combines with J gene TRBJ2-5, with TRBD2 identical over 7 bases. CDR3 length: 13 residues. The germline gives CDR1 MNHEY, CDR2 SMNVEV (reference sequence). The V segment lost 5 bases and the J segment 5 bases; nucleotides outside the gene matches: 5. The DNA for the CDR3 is TGTGCCAGCAGTCAGCGGGATGTGGAGACCCAGTACTTC. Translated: CASSQRDVETQYF.

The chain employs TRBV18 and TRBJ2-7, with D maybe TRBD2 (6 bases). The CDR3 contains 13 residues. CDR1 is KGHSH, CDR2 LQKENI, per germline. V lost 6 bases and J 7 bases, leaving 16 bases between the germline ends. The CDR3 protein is CASSPDYEEEQYF. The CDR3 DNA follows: TGTGCCAGCTCCCCGGACTACGAAGAAGAGCAGTACTTC.

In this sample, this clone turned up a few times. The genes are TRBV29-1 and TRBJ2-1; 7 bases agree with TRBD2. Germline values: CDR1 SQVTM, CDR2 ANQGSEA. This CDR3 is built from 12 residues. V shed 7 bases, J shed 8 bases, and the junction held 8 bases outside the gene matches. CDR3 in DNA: TGCAGCGGGCGGCGGGAGCGAGATGAGCAGTTCTTC. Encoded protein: CSGRRERDEQFF.

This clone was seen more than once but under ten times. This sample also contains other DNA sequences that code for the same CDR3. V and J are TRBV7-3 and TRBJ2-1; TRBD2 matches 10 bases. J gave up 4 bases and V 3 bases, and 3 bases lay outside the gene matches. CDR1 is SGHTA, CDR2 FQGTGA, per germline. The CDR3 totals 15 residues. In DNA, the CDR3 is TGTGCCAGCAGCTTTGGACTAGCGGTTTACAATGAGCAGTTCTTC. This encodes CASSFGLAVYNEQFF. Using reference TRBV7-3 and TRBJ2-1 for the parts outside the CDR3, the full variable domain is GAGVSQTPSNKVTEKGKYVELRCDPISGHTALYWYRQSLGQGPEFLIYFQGTGAADDSGLPNDRFFAVRPEGSVSTLKIQRTERGDSAVYLCASSFGLAVYNEQFFGPGTRLTVL.

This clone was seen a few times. CDR3 sequence: CASSPPGRHTQYF. The CDR3 nucleotides read TGTGCCAGCAGCCCGCCGGGAAGGCATACGCAGTATTTT. The chain couples TRBV7-9 to TRBJ2-3; tentatively, D is TRBD2 (5 bases). The CDR3 length is 13 residues. Germline CDR1 and CDR2: SEHNR and FQNEAQ (reference sequence). V dropped 5 bases and J dropped 7 bases, with 13 bases sitting between them.

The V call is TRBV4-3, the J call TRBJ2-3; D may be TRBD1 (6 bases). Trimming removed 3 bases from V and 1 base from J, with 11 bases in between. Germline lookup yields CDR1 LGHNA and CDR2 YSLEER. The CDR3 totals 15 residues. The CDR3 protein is CASSQRQARTDTQYF. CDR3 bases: TGCGCCAGCAGCCAGCGACAGGCACGCACAGATACGCAGTATTTT.

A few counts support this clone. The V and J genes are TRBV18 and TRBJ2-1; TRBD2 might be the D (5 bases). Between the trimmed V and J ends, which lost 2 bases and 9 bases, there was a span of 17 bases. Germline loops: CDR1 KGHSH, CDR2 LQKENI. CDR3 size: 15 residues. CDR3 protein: CASSPISGEVGEQFF. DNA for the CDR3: TGTGCCAGCTCACCAATAAGCGGTGAAGTGGGTGAGCAGTTCTTC.

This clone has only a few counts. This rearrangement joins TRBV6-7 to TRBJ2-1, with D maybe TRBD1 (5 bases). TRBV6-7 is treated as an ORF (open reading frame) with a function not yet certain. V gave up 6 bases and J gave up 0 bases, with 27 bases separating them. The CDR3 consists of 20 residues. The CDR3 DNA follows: TGTGCCAGCAGGAATCATTGGTCAGTAGGGGTACCCAGCTCCTACAATGAGCAGTTCTTC. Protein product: CASRNHWSVGVPSSYNEQFF.

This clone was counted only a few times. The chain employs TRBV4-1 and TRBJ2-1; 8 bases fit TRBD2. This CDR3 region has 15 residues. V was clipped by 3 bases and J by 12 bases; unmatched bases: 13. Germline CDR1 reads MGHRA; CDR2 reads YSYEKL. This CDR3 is CASSQNLLAGGLQFF. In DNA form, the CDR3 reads TGCGCCAGCAGCCAGAATCTCCTAGCGGGTGGCCTGCAGTTCTTC.

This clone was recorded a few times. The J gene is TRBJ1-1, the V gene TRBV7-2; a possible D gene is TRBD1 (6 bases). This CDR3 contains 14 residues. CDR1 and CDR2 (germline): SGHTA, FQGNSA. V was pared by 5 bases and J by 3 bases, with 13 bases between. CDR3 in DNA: TGTGCCAGCAGCAAGACAGGTGTAGACACTGAAGCTTTCTTT. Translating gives CASSKTGVDTEAFF.